This is a list of T cell receptor beta chains from one sample in a study of blood T cell repertoires in COVID-19. The method was immunoSEQ multiplex PCR; TCRdb's version includes in-frame clones alone and lacks a portion of them. The table records hundreds of thousands of clones, roughly 85% of them present only once. Input material: PBMCs or T cells enriched from blood (not recorded which). The receptors stem from a woman between 50 and 59 years old who had recovered from COVID-19. Each CDR3 is given with its conserved first and last residue. The D gene is left open where the match is weak. Clone size is not always given. Where it is, it says once, few, many or a class for expanded clones.

v_call,j_call,clone_size,d_call,cdr3_nt,cdr3_aa
TRBV5-1,TRBJ2-3,.,TRBD1,TGCGCCAGCAGCGGGACAGGGACTAGCACAGATACGCAGTATTTT,CASSGTGTSTDTQYF
TRBV5-8,TRBJ1-2,many,TRBD1,TGTGCCAGCAGCTTGGGACAGGGGTCGGAAGGCTACACCTTC,CASSLGQGSEGYTF
TRBV7-6,TRBJ2-3,.,TRBD1,TGTGCCAGCAGACAGGGGCCGAGTTACACAGATACGCAGTATTTT,CASRQGPSYTDTQYF
TRBV3-1/TRBV3-2,TRBJ2-3,.,.,TGTGCCAGCAGCCAAGAGGTTAGCCAAACGCAGTATTTT,CASSQEVSQTQYF
TRBV13,TRBJ1-5,.,.,TGTGCCAGCAGCTCCCGCGGAAGCAATCAGCCCCAGCATTTT,CASSSRGSNQPQHF
TRBV10-3,TRBJ2-1,.,TRBD2,TGTGCCGTAACGGGACTAGCGGAGAATAATGAGCAGTTCTTC,CAVTGLAENNEQFF
TRBV12-3/TRBV12-4,TRBJ2-7,.,TRBD1,TGTGCCAGCGGGACAGGGGGCCCCTACGAGCAGTACTTC,CASGTGGPYEQYF
TRBV4-3,TRBJ1-5,.,.,TGCGCCAGCAGCCCTTGGGGGGGTAATCAGCCCCAGCATTTT,CASSPWGGNQPQHF
TRBV7-2,TRBJ2-1,.,TRBD2,TGTGCCAGCAGCTCACGACTAGCTCTATTCTACAATGAGCAGTTCTTC,CASSSRLALFYNEQFF
TRBV23-1,TRBJ2-7,.,TRBD1,TGCGCCAGCAGTCACCCGGACAGGATCACCTACGAGCAGTACTTC,CASSHPDRITYEQYF
TRBV7-2,TRBJ1-1,.,.,TGTGCCAGCAGATCACAGGGATACACTGAAGCTTTCTTT,CASRSQGYTEAFF
TRBV19,TRBJ1-2,.,TRBD1,TGTGCCAGTAGTAGCCAGGGGGTAGGTGACTATGGCTACACCTTC,CASSSQGVGDYGYTF
TRBV5-1,TRBJ1-2,few,TRBD1,TGCGCCAGCAGCTTGGAGGGACAGGGAACGTTCGGCTACACCTTC,CASSLEGQGTFGYTF
TRBV28,TRBJ1-1,.,TRBD1,TGTGCCAGCAGTTCCCCTGGGACAGGGTCGAACCTTGAAGCTTTCTTT,CASSSPGTGSNLEAFF
TRBV7-8,TRBJ1-5,.,.,TGTGCCAGCAGCTTACTGGGGGCTAGCAATCAGCCCCAGCATTTT,CASSLLGASNQPQHF
TRBV10-3,TRBJ1-5,.,.,TGTGCCATCAGTGAACTCACAGGTCGCAATCAGCCCCAGCATTTT,CAISELTGRNQPQHF
TRBV3-1/TRBV3-2,TRBJ2-1,.,.,TGTGCCAGCAGCCGACTAGGCTTTCGATCTAACAATGAGCAGTTCTTC,CASSRLGFRSNNEQFF
TRBV15,TRBJ1-3,.,.,TGTGCCACCAGCAGAGATGCTCTAGGAAACACCATATATTTT,CATSRDALGNTIYF
TRBV2,TRBJ2-7,.,.,TGTGCCAGAGGACTGGTAGGCGAGCAGTACTTC,CARGLVGEQYF
TRBV19,TRBJ1-5,few,.,TGTGCCAGTACCTATTCCGGGTTCGCGAGCAATCAGCCCCAGCATTTT,CASTYSGFASNQPQHF
TRBV5-1,TRBJ2-1,once,.,TGCGCCAGCAGCTTAAGGTCTCCGGGGAACAATGAGCAGTTCTTC,CASSLRSPGNNEQFF
TRBV15,TRBJ2-5,few,TRBD2,TGTGCCACCAGCAGAAGGATGACTAGCGGGGGTGAGGAGACCCAGTACTTC,CATSRRMTSGGEETQYF
TRBV30,TRBJ2-1,.,.,TGTGCCTGGAGCCCTCTGAAGTTCGGTGAGCAGTTCTTC,CAWSPLKFGEQFF
TRBV18,TRBJ2-7,.,.,TGTGCCAGCTCCCCTTCCCGGGACAAGCTCTACGAGCAGTACTTC,CASSPSRDKLYEQYF